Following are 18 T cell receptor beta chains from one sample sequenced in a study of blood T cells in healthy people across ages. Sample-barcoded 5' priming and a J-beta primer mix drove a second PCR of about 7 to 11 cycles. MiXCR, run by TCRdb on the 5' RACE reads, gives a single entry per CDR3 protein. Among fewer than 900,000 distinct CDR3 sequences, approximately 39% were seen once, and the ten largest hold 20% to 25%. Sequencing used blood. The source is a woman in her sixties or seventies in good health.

The CDR3 sequence: CSVGTHRKDNEQFF. In nucleotides, the CDR3 is TGCAGCGTTGGGACACATCGAAAAGACAATGAGCAGTTCTTC. The chain uses TRBV29-1 and TRBJ2-1; weak D call: TRBD1 (5 bases). Between the trimmed V and J ends, which lost 4 bases and 5 bases, there was a span of 15 bases. The germline V gene has CDR1 SQVTM and CDR2 ANQGSEA. The CDR3 spans 14 residues.

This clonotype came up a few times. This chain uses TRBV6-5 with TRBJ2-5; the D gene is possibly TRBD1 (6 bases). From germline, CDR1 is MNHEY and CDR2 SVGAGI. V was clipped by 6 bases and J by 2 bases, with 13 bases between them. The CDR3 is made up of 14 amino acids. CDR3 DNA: TGTGCCAGCAGCGCCCGGGACACTCAAGAGACCCAGTACTTC. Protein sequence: CASSARDTQETQYF.

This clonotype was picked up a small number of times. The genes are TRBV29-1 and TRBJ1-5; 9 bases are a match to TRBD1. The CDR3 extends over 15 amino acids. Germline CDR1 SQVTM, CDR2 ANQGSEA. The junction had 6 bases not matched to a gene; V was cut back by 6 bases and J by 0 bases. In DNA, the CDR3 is TGCAGCGTCACAGGGGGCGTCCATAGCAATCAGCCCCAGCATTTT. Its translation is CSVTGGVHSNQPQHF.

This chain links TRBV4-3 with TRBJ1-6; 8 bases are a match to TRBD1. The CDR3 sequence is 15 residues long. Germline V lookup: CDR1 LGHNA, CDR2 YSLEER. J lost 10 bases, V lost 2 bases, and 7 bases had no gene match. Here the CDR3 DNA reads TGCGCCAGCAGCCAAAGGACAGGGAGTATATCACCCCTCCACTTT. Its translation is CASSQRTGSISPLHF.

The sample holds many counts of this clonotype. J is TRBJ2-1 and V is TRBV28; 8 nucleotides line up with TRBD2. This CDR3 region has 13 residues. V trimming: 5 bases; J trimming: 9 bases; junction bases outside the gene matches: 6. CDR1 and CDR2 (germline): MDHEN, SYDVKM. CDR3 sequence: CASSLGLAGEQFF. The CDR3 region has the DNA TGTGCCAGCAGTCTAGGACTAGCCGGTGAGCAGTTCTTC. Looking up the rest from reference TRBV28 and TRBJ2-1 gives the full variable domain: DVKVTQSSRYLVKRTGEKVFLECVQDMDHENMFWYRQDPGLGLRLIYFSYDVKMKEKGDIPEGYSVSREKKERFSLILESASTNQTSMYLCASSLGLAGEQFFGPGTRLTVL.

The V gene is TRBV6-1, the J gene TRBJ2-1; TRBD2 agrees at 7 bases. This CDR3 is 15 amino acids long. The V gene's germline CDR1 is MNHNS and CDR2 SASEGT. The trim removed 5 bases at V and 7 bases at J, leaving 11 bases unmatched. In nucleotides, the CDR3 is TGTGCCAGCAGTCCCCCAGGACTAGACCGTAATGAGCAGTTCTTC. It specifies CASSPPGLDRNEQFF.

This CDR3 reads CASSGSGGAAQYF. The CDR3, as DNA: TGTGCCAGCAGCGGTAGCGGGGGGGCGGCGCAGTACTTC. This rearrangement joins TRBV7-3 to TRBJ2-7; 11 bases match TRBD2. Germline V lookup: CDR1 SGHTA, CDR2 FQGTGA. V dropped 5 bases and J dropped 9; count of bases not matched to a gene: 6. The CDR3 is 13 amino acids. Variable domain in full (rest from reference TRBV7-3 and TRBJ2-7): GAGVSQTPSNKVTEKGKYVELRCDPISGHTALYWYRQSLGQGPEFLIYFQGTGAADDSGLPNDRFFAVRPEGSVSTLKIQRTERGDSAVYLCASSGSGGAAQYFGPGTRLTVT.

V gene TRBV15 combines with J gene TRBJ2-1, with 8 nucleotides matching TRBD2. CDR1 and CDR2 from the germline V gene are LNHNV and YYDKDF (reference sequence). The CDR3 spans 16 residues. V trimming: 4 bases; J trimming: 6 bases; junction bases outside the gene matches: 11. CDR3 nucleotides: TGTGCCACCAGCAATTTGGGGGGACTAGAAACCAATGAGCAGTTCTTC. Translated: CATSNLGGLETNEQFF.

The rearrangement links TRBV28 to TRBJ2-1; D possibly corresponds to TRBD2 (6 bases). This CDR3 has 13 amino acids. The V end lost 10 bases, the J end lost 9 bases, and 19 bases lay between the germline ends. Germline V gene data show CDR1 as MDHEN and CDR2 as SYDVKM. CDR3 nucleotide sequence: TGTGCCACCCAAATCCCAAATAGCGGTGAGCAGTTCTTC. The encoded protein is CATQIPNSGEQFF.

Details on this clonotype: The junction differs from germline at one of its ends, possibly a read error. The CDR3, as DNA: TGCAGTGCTAGAACCTCCTCCAACAATGAGCAGTTCTTC. Amino acids: CSARTSSNNEQFF. The genes are TRBV20-1 and TRBJ2-1; D call uncertain. Germline assignment: CDR1 DFQATT and CDR2 SNEGSKA (reference sequence). The CDR3 runs to 13 residues.

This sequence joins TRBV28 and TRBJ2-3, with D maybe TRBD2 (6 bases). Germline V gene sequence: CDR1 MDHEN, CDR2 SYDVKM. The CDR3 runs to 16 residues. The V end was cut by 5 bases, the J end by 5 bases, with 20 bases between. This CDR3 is CASSPPTRGYQDTQYF. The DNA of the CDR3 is TGTGCCAGCAGTCCCCCGACTAGAGGGTATCAAGATACGCAGTATTTT.

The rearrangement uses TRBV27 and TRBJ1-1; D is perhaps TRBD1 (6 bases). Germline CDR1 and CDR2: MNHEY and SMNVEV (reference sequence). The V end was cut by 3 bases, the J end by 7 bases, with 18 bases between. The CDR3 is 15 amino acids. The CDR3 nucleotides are TGTGCCAGCAGTTTGGAGGGTTATGGGGGCAGTGAAGCTTTCTTT. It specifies CASSLEGYGGSEAFF.

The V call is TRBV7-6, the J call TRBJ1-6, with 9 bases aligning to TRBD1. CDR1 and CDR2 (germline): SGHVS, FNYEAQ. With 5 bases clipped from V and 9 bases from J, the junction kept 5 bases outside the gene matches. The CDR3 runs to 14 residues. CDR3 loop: CASSVDRGGSPLHF. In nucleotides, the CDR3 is TGTGCCAGCAGCGTGGACAGGGGAGGTTCACCCCTCCACTTT.

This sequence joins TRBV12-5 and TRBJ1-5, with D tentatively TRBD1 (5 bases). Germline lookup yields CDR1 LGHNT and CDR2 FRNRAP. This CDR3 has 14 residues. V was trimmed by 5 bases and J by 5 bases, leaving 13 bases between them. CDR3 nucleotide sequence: TGTGCTAGTGGTCCGGACATTGGTGATCAGCCCCAGCATTTT. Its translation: CASGPDIGDQPQHF.

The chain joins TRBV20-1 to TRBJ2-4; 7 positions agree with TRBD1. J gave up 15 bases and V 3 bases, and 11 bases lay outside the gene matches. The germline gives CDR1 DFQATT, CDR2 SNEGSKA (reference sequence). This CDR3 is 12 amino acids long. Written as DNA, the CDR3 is TGCAGTGCTAGCCTAACCGGACAGGAACGGTACTTC. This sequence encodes CSASLTGQERYF.

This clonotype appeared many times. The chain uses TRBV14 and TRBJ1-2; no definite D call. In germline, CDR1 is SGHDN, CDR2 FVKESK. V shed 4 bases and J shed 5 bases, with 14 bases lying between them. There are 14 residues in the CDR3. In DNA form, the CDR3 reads TGTGCCAGCAGCCCGAGGGAGACTGGATATGGCTACACCTTC. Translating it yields CASSPRETGYGYTF.

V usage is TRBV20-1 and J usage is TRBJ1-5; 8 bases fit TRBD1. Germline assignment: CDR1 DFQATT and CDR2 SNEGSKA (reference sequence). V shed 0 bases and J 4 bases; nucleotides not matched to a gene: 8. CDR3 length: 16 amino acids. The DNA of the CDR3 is TGCAGTGCTAGAGATCGGGCAGGGGGCCTTAATCAGCCCCAGCATTTT. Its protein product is CSARDRAGGLNQPQHF.

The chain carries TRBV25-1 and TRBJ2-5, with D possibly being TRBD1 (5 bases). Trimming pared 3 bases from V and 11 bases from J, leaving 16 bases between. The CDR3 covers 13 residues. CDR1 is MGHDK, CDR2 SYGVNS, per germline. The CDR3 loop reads CASSDPGYHEQYF. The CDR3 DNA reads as TGTGCCAGCAGTGATCCAGGGTACCATGAGCAGTACTTC.